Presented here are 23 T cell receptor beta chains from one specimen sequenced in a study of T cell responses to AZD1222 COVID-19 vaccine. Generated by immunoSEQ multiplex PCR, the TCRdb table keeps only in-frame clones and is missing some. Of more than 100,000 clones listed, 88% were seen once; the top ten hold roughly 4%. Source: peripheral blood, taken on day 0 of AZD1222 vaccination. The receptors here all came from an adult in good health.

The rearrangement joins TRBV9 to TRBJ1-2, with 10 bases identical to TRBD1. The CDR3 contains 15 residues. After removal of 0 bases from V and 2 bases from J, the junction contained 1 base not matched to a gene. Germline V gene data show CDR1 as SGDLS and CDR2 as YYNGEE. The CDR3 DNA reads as TGTGCCAGCAGCGTAGGGGGACAGGGGAACTATGGCTACACCTTC. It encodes CASSVGGQGNYGYTF.

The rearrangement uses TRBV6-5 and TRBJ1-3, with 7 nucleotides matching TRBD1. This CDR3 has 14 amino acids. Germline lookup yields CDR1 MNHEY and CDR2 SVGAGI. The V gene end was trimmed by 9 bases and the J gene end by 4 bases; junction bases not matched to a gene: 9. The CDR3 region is CASYRGASGNTIYF. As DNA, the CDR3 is TGTGCCAGTTACAGGGGCGCCTCCGGAAACACCATATATTTT.

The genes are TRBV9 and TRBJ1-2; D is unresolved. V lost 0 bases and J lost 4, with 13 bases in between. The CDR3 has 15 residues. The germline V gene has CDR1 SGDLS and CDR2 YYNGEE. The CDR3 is CASSVGDGVPYGYTF. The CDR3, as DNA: TGTGCCAGCAGCGTAGGGGATGGGGTGCCCTATGGCTACACCTTC.

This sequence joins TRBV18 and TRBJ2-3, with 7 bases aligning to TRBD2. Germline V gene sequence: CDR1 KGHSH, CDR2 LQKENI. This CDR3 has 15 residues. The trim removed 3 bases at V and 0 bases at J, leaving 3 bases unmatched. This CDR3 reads CASSPSGVSTDTQYF. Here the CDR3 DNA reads TGTGCCAGCTCACCGAGCGGGGTAAGCACAGATACGCAGTATTTT.

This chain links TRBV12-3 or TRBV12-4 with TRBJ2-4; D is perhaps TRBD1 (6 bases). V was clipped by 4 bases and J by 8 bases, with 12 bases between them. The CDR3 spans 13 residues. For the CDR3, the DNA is TGTGCCAGCAGTTCCTTCGAGGGGGACATTCAGTACTTC. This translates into CASSSFEGDIQYF.

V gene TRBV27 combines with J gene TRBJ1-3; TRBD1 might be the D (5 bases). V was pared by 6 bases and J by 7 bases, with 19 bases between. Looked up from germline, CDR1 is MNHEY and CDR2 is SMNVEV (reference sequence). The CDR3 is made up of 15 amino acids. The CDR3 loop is CASSPLRGFINTIYF. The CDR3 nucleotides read TGTGCCAGCAGCCCCCTACGGGGGTTCATCAACACCATATATTTT.

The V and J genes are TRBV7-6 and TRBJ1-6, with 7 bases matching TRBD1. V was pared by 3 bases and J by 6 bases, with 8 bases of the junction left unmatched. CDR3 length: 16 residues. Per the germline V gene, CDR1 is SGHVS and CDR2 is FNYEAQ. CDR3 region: CASSLGSGQLNSPLHF. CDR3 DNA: TGTGCCAGCAGCTTGGGTTCGGGACAGCTTAATTCACCCCTCCACTTT. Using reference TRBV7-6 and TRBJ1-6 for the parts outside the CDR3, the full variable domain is GAGVSQSPRYKVTKRGQDVALRCDPISGHVSLYWYRQALGQGPEFLTYFNYEAQQDKSGLPNDRFSAERPEGSISTLTIQRTEQRDSAMYRCASSLGSGQLNSPLHFGNGTRLTVT.

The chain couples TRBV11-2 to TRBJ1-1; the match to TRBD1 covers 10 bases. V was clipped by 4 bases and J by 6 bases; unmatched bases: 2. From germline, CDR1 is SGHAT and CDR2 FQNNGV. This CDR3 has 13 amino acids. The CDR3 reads CASSSDRGAEAFF. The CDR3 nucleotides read TGTGCCAGCAGCTCGGACAGGGGGGCTGAAGCTTTCTTT. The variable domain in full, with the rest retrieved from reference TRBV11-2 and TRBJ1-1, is EAGVAQSPRYKIIEKRQSVAFWCNPISGHATLYWYQQILGQGPKLLIQFQNNGVVDDSQLPKDRFSAERLKGVDSTLKIQPAKLEDSAVYLCASSSDRGAEAFFGQGTRLTVV.

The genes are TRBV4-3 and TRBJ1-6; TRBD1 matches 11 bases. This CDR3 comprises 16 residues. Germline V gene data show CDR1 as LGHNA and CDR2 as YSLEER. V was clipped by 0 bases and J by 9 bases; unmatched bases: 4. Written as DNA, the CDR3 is TGCGCCAGCAGCCAAGATATAGGACAGGGGGCTTCACCCCTCCACTTT. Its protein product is CASSQDIGQGASPLHF.

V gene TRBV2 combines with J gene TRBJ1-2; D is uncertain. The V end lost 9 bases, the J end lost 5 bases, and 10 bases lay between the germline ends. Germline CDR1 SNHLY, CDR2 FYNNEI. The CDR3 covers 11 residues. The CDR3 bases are TGTGCCAGAAGAGAACTGTATGGCTACACCTTC. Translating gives CARRELYGYTF. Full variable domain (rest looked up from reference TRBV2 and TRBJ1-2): EPEVTQTPSHQVTQMGQEVILRCVPISNHLYFYWYRQILGQKVEFLVSFYNNEISEKSEIFDDQFSVERPDGSNFTLKIRSTKLEDSAMYFCARRELYGYTFGSGTRLTVV.

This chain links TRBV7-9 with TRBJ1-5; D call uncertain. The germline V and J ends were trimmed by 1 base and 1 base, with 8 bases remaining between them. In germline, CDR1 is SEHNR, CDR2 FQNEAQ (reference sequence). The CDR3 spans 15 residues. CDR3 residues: CASSLGIVSNQPQHF. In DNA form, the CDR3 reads TGTGCCAGCAGCTTAGGTATAGTGAGCAATCAGCCCCAGCATTTT.

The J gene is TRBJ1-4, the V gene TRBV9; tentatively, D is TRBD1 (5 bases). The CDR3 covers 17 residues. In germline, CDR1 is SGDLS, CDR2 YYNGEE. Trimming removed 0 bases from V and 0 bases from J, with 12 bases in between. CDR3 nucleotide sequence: TGTGCCAGCAGCGTAGGGGGCAGCTTTGCAACTAATGAAAAACTGTTTTTT. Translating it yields CASSVGGSFATNEKLFF.

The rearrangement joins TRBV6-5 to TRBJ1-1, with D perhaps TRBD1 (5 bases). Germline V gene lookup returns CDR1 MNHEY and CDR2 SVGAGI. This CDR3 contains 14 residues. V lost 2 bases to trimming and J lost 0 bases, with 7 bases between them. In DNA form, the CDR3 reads TGTGCCAGCAGTTACGGGGGTATGAACACTGAAGCTTTCTTT. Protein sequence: CASSYGGMNTEAFF.

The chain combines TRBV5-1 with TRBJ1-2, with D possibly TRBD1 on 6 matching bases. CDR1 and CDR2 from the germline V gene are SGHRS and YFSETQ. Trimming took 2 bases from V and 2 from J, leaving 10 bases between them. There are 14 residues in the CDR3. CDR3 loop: CASSLGDRNYGYTF. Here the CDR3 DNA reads TGCGCCAGCAGCTTAGGTGACAGGAACTATGGCTACACCTTC.

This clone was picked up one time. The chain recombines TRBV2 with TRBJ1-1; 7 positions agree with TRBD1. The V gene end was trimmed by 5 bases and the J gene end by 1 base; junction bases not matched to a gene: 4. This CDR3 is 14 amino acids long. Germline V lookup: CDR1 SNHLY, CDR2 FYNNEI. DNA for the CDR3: TGTGCCAGCAGTAAAAACAGGGGGAACACTGAAGCTTTCTTT. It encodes CASSKNRGNTEAFF.

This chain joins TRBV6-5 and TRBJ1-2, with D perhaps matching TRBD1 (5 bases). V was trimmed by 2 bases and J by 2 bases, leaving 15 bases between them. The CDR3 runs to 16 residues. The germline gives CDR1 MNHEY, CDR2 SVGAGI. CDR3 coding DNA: TGTGCCAGCAGTTACGACAGCAGTACTCGAAACTATGGCTACACCTTC. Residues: CASSYDSSTRNYGYTF.

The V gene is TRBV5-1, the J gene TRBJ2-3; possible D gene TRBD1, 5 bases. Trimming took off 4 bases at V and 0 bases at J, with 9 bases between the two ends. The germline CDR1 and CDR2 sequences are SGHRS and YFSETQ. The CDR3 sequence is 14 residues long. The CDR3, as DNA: TGCGCCAGCAGCACCTGGGGCAGCACAGATACGCAGTATTTT. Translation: CASSTWGSTDTQYF.

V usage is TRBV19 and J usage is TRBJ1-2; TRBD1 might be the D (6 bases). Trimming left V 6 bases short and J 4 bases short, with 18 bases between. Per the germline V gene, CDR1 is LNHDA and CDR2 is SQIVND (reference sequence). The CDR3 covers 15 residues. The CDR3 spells CASRDSGAIGYGYTF. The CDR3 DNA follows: TGTGCCAGTAGGGACAGTGGGGCTATTGGCTATGGCTACACCTTC.

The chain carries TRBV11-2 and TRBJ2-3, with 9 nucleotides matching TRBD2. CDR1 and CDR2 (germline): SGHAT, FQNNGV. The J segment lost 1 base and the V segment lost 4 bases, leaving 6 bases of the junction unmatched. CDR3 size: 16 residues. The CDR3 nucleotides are TGTGCCAGCAGCTCCCGACTAGCGGTGGGCACAGATACGCAGTATTTT. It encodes CASSSRLAVGTDTQYF. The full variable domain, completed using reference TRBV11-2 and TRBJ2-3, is EAGVAQSPRYKIIEKRQSVAFWCNPISGHATLYWYQQILGQGPKLLIQFQNNGVVDDSQLPKDRFSAERLKGVDSTLKIQPAKLEDSAVYLCASSSRLAVGTDTQYFGPGTRLTVL.

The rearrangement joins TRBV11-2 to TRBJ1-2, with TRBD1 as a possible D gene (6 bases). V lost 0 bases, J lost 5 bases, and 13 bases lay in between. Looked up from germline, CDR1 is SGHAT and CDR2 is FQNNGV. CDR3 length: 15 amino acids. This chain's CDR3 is CASSLDRGQEYGYTF. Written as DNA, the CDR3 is TGTGCCAGCAGCTTAGATAGGGGACAAGAATATGGCTACACCTTC.

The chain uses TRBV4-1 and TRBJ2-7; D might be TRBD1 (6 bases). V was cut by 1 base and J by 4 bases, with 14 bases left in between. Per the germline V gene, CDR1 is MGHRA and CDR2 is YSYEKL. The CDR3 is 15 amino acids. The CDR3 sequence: CASSQAPRTVYEQYF. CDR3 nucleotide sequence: TGCGCCAGCAGCCAAGCCCCCCGGACAGTTTACGAGCAGTACTTC.

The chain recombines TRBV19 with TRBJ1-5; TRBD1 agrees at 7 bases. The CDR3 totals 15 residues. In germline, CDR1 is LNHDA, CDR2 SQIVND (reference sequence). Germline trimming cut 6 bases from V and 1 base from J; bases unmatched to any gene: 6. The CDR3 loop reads CASSPPGQSNQPQHF. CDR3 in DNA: TGTGCCAGTAGCCCCCCGGGACAGAGCAATCAGCCCCAGCATTTT.

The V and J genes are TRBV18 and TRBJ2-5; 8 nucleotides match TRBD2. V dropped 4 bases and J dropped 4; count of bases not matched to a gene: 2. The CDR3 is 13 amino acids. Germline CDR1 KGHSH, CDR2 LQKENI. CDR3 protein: CASSRGGPETQYF. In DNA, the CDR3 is TGTGCCAGCTCACGCGGGGGGCCAGAGACCCAGTACTTC. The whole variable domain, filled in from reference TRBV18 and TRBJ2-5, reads NAGVMQNPRHLVRRRGQEARLRCSPMKGHSHVYWYRQLPEEGLKFMVYLQKENIIDESGMPKERFSAEFPKEGPSILRIQQVVRGDSAAYFCASSRGGPETQYFGPGTRLLVL.